The TCR beta chain under discussion was sequenced for a study of technical replicates of blood from a handful of donors (dated by TCRdb to between 2016 and 2019). With regard to this clone: The antigen it binds to is not known. The record has no base qualities; no much larger clone is one base away.

The library came from the immunoSEQ multiplex PCR assay. This immuneACCESS table, as held by TCRdb, lists in-frame sequences with V and J called but not all clones. Of the missing ones, under half trace to an unresolved V gene in checked studies; the others have no known cause. The table for this sample lists 77,000 or so clones; about nine tenths of them were counted only once. In total, the top ten clones hold roughly 0.41% of the sample. V is shortened by 2 bases, J by 3 bases, and the region joining them spans 12 bases. Reading the germline V gene gives CDR1 SGHAT and CDR2 FQNNGV. Measured from the cysteine to the phenylalanine, the CDR3 is 15 residues long. Only the CDR3 portion is preserved as DNA: 45 bases, with reading frame beginning at the first base.

The rearranged segments are TRBV11-2 and TRBJ2-3; the D segment could be TRBD2, given 5 matching bases. The origin of this receptor is a human donor in good health. Sample: T cells isolated from PBMCs. The sequenced DNA is TGTGCCAGCAGCTTAATTCCAGCGGAAACAGATACGCAGTATTTT. Translation gives CASSLIPAETDTQYF.